Sequencing of this T cell receptor (beta chain) was carried out in a study of blood T cell repertoires in COVID-19. Study in general: COVID-19 samples, acute and convalescent, were from the United States, Italy and Spain. In each case, the material was cDNA or gDNA derived from T cells, B-cell-depleted T cells, or PBMCs.

J was trimmed by 2 bases and V by 2 bases; bases with no gene match: 3. CDR3 size: 15 residues. Germline V CDR1 and CDR2: SGHRS, YFSETQ. As originally analysed: Researchers report that nucleated cell counts were estimated from reference gene primer amplification. Sequenced by immunoSEQ multiplex PCR; TCRdb stores in-frame clones only, minus some. That table gives V, J and clone size, and the DNA gave D and trimming. Of 250,000 to 350,000 clones listed, approximately 90% are singletons. V gene TRBV5-1 combines with J gene TRBJ2-1; 8 bases map to TRBD2. The sequenced sample consisted of peripheral blood. This sequence was found in a woman aged 45-65 years with active or convalescent COVID-19. The CDR3 DNA is TGCGCCAGCAGCTTACCGGGGGGGCCCTACAATGAGCAGTTCTTC. Its translation is CASSLPGGPYNEQFF.